The source of this T cell receptor beta chain is a study of blood T cell repertoires in COVID-19. Whole-study context: COVID-19 samples from acute and convalescent phases originated in the United States, Italy and Spain. From T cells, B-cell-depleted T cells, or PBMCs came the material, which was cDNA or gDNA.

Original analysis: The assay estimated nucleated cells by amplifying reference gene primers. The method was immunoSEQ multiplex PCR; TCRdb's version includes in-frame clones alone and lacks a portion of them. V, J and clone size are those of that table, while D and trimming were read from the DNA. The table lists approximately 140,000 clones, 80% to 90% of them singletons. Trimming removed 10 bases from V and 2 bases from J; junction bases left unmatched: 12. The CDR3 has 15 residues. Germline assignment: CDR1 SEHNR and CDR2 FQNEAQ (reference sequence). Those enrolled in Seattle joined during active infection and were followed longitudinally afterward.

The chain couples TRBV7-9 to TRBJ2-3; 7 bases map to TRBD1. The sample taken for sequencing was peripheral blood. This TCR was recovered from a woman aged 55-75 years with COVID-19, enrolled during active disease. The CDR3 nucleotides read TGTGCCATCCACGTTTGGGACAGCGTCACAGATACGCAGTATTTT. Amino acid sequence: CAIHVWDSVTDTQYF.